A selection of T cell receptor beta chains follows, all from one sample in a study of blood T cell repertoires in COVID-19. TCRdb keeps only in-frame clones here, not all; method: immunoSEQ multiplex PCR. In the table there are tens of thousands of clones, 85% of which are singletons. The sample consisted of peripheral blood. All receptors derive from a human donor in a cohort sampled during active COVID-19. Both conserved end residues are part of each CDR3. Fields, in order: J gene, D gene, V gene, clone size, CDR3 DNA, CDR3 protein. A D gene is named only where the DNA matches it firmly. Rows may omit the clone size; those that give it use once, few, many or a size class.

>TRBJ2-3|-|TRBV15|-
TGTGCCACCAGCATGAGTGTGAGGGCGGATACGCAGTATTTT
CATSMSVRADTQYF
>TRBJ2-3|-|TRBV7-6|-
TGTGCCAGCAGCTTAGCGTCACTAGACGGCGGTACGCAGTATTTT
CASSLASLDGGTQYF
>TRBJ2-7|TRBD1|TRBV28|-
TGTGCCAGCAGTTTGAGGACAGGTCCCTACGAGCAGTACTTC
CASSLRTGPYEQYF
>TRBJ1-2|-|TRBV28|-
TGTGCCAGCAGTTTAGCAGGGGTATACTATGGCTACACCTTC
CASSLAGVYYGYTF
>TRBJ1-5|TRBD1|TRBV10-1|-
TGCGCCAGCGGTTTACAGGGGGCAAATCCCTTAAATCAGCCCCAGCATTTT
CASGLQGANPLNQPQHF
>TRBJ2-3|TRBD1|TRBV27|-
TGTGCCAGCGGGTACAGGGGGCGCGTTTATACGCAGTATTTT
CASGYRGRVYTQYF
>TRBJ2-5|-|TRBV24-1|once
TGTGCCACCAGTGATGGGGAGCTGGAGACCCAGTACTTC
CATSDGELETQYF
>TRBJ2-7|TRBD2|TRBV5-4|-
TGTGCCAGCAGCTTGGAGACTAGCGGGAGCTCCGAGCAGTACTTC
CASSLETSGSSEQYF
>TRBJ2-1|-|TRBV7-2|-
TGTGCCAGCAGCTTATTTCTTGGAGGCGATGAGCAGTTCTTC
CASSLFLGGDEQFF
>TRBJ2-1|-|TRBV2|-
TGTGCCAGCAGTGCCTTAGGACTGGCCTCCTACAATGAGCAGTTCTTC
CASSALGLASYNEQFF
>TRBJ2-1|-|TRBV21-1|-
TGTGCCAGCAGCAGTTCATGCGGGAGGTTGCCGAATGAGCAGTTCTTC
CASSSSCGRLPNEQFF
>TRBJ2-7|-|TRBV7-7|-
TGTGCCAGCAGCCTGGGGGACTCCGCCTTCTACGAGCAGTACTTC
CASSLGDSAFYEQYF
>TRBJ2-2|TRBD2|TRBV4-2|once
TGTGCCAGCAGCCTCGGGACTAGCGGGAGGGGGAACACCGGGGAGCTGTTTTTT
CASSLGTSGRGNTGELFF
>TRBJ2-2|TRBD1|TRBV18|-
TGTGCCAGCTCCCTCGACGGGACAGCCTCGAACACCGGGGAGCTGTTTTTT
CASSLDGTASNTGELFF
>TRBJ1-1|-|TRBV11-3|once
TGTGCCAGCAGCTCTCAGGGGAGGGACACTGAAGCTTTCTTT
CASSSQGRDTEAFF
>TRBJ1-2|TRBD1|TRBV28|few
TGTGCCAGCAGTTCACCGGGACAGGGCCTTGGTGGCTACACCTTC
CASSSPGQGLGGYTF
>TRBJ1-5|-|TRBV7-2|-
TGTGCCAGCAGCCCCGCCAGGGCTAGCAATCAGCCCCAGCATTTT
CASSPARASNQPQHF
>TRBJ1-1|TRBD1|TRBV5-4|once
TGTGCCAGCAGCAACAGGGGAAAGGAGGCTTTCTTT
CASSNRGKEAFF
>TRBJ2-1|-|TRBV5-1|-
TGCGCCAGCAGCTTGGCGCCCCAGGGCTACAATGAGCAGTTCTTC
CASSLAPQGYNEQFF
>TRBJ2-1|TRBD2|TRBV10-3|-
TGTGCCATCACCCCCTCTGTAGGCCGGGAGGGAAATGAGCAGTTCTTC
CAITPSVGREGNEQFF
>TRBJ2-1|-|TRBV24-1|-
TGTGCCACCAGTGATGAGGTATCCTACAATGAGCAGTTCTTC
CATSDEVSYNEQFF
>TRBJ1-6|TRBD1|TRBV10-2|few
TGCGCCAGCAGTGGATCCGGGACAGGGAATTCACCCCTCCACTTT
CASSGSGTGNSPLHF
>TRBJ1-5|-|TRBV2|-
TGTGCCAGCAGTGGTAGGGGTGACGGAAGCAATCAGCCCCAGCATTTT
CASSGRGDGSNQPQHF
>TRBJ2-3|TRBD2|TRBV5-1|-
TGCGCCAGCAGCCATCCGACTAGCGGGGATACGCAGTATTTT
CASSHPTSGDTQYF
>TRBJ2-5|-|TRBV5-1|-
TGCGCCAGCAGCCTCGGGACTCTACAAGAGACCCAGTACTTC
CASSLGTLQETQYF
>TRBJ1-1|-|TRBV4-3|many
TGCGCCAGCAGCCAGGTTCTAGTGAGGGCAACTGAAGCTTTCTTT
CASSQVLVRATEAFF
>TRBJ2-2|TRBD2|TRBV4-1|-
TGCGCCAGCAGCCCGGGACTAGCGGGAGTCTACACCGGGGAGCTGTTTTTT
CASSPGLAGVYTGELFF
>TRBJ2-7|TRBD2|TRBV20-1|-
TGCAGTGCTAGTGAGGGGACTATGGTGGGCGCGGGCGAGCAGTACTTC
CSASEGTMVGAGEQYF
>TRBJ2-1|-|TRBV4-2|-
TGTGCCAGCAGCCAAGGTGCGGTGATCAATGAGCAGTTCTTC
CASSQGAVINEQFF
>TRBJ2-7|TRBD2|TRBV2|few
TGTGCCCGCGGGGGCGGGGGGACCTACGAGCAGTACTTC
CARGGGGTYEQYF
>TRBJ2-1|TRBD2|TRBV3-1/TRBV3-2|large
TGTGCCAGCAGCCATTCCGGGACTACCAATGAGCAGTTCTTC
CASSHSGTTNEQFF
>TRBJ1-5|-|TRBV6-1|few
TGTGCCAGCAGTGAAGCCCAAAACAGGGTTCGCAATCAGCCCCAGCATTTT
CASSEAQNRVRNQPQHF
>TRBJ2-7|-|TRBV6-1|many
TGTGCCAGCAGTGAAAGGAATCTCCTAGAGTCATCCTACGAGCAGTACTTC
CASSERNLLESSYEQYF
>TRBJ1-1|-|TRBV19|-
TGTGCCAGTAGTCCTGACAGGATGAACACTGAAGCTTTCTTT
CASSPDRMNTEAFF
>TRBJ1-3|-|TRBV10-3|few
TGTGCCATCAAACAGGAGTCCTCTGGAAACACCATATATTTT
CAIKQESSGNTIYF
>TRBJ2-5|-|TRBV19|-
TGTGCCAGTAGTATAAATGGAGGGAAGGAGACCCAGTACTTC
CASSINGGKETQYF
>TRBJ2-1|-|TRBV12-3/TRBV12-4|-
TGTGCCAGCAGTTTAGGCGATGAGCAGTTCTTC
CASSLGDEQFF
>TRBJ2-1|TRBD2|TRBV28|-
TGTGCCAGCAGTGAGGGACTAGCCTCCTTCCTTGCCATCGAGCAGTTCTTC
CASSEGLASFLAIEQFF
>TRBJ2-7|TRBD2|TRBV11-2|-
TGTGCCAGCACCAAGACTAGCGGGACCTACGAGCAGTACTTC
CASTKTSGTYEQYF
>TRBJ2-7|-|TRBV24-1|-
TGTGCCACCAGTGACCCCTCCGGGAACGAGCAGTACTTC
CATSDPSGNEQYF
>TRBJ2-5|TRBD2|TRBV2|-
TGTGCCAGCAGTGGAACAGCGGGACGACTAGAGACCCAGTACTTC
CASSGTAGRLETQYF
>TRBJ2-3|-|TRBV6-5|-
TGTGCCAGCAGTTACCGGGACTTAGATACGCAGTATTTT
CASSYRDLDTQYF
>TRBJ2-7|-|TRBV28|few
TGTGCCAGCAGTCGGACATCCCCCTACGAGCAGTACTTC
CASSRTSPYEQYF
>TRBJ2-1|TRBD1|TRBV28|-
TGTGCCAGCAGAGTCGGGACAGGGGAATTCAATGAGCAGTTCTTC
CASRVGTGEFNEQFF
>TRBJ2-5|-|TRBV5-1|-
TGCGCCAGCAGCTTTGGGGGCGGCAGCCAAGAGACCCAGTACTTC
CASSFGGGSQETQYF
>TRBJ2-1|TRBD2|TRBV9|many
TGTGCCAGCAGCGTCCTAGCGGGAGCTCTGTACAATGAGCAGTTCTTC
CASSVLAGALYNEQFF
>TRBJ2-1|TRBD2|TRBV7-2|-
TGTGCCAGCAGCTTACTGGGACTAGCGGATAACAATGAGCAGTTCTTC
CASSLLGLADNNEQFF
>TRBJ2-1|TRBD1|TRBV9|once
TGTGCCAGCAGCGTAGCGGTGGGACAGAACAATGAGCAGTTCTTC
CASSVAVGQNNEQFF
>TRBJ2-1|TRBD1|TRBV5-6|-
TGTGCCAGCAGCTTGGGACAGGGTGGCGGTGAGCAGTTCTTC
CASSLGQGGGEQFF